Listed below are T cell receptor beta chains from one sample, sequenced in a study of T cell repertoires in cytomegalovirus infection. Using its own MiXCR run on the reads, TCRdb lists one record per CDR3 protein. Of about 770,000 distinct CDR3 sequences listed, around 29% are singletons. No antigens are known for them. Sequencing used cultured CD8+ T cells from PBMCs, obtained from culture after CMV antigen stimulation. Receptors originate from a human donor in good health (CMV status not recorded). Some clones in this sample may be carry-over from other donors' samples. Each CDR3 is given with its conserved first and last residue. Each record gives: V gene, D gene, J gene, clone size, CDR3 DNA, CDR3 protein. D genes are given only for firm matches. Expanded clones get a size class; other rows say once, few or many, or leave the size out.

>TRBV7-6|-|TRBJ2-2|few
TGTGCCAGCAGCTTGGGTATTGCCGGGGAGCTGTTTTTT
CASSLGIAGELFF
>TRBV7-6|-|TRBJ2-5|-
TGTGCCAGCAGCTTACCTTCCCACCCCCCTCAAGAGACCCAGTACTTC
CASSLPSHPPQETQYF
>TRBV7-2|TRBD1|TRBJ1-1|few
TGTGCCAGCAGCTTAACGATCGCCAGGGGGCAGACTGAAGCTTTCTTT
CASSLTIARGQTEAFF
>TRBV5-6|-|TRBJ1-2|-
TGTGCCAGCAGCGGACACGGGACGAGCCTCTATGGCTACACCTTC
CASSGHGTSLYGYTF
>TRBV9|-|TRBJ2-2|few
TGTGCCAGCAGCCAACCCCTACTAGGCCAGAACACCGGGGAGCTGTTTTTT
CASSQPLLGQNTGELFF
>TRBV10-3|-|TRBJ1-5|many
TGTGCCATCAACAGAACACCAGAACAGCCCCAGCATTTT
CAINRTPEQPQHF
>TRBV7-9|-|TRBJ2-3|few
TGTGCCAGCAGCCGCCTTGGTGGGTCCACCACAGATACGCAGTATTTT
CASSRLGGSTTDTQYF
>TRBV6-2/TRBV6-3|-|TRBJ2-5|few
TGTGCCAGCAGCCCCTATGAGACCCAGTACTTC
CASSPYETQYF
>TRBV5-6|TRBD1|TRBJ2-1|-
TGTGCCAGCAGCTTCTTTGACAGGGCCGTTGACAATGAGCAGTTCTTC
CASSFFDRAVDNEQFF
>TRBV27|TRBD1|TRBJ1-1|-
TGTGCCAGCAGCCCAGGGGGCGCATTCGCTGAAGCTTTCTTT
CASSPGGAFAEAFF